These 6 T cell receptor beta chains were sequenced from one sample in a study of CD8+ T cells in alopecia areata. The sequencing template was cDNA reverse transcribed from extracted RNA. The repertoire was sequenced with immunoSEQ multiplex PCR; TCRdb's copy has only in-frame clones and lacks some. Of about 180,000 clones listed, roughly half were seen once; the top ten hold around 9.1%. Treatment: oral pan-JAK inhibitor, 5-10 mg twice daily. This specimen was CD8+ T cells sorted from blood, taken at week 52, from a patient treated with tofacitinib. The source of these receptors is a human donor with alopecia areata.

In its sample, this clone was seen many times. The rearrangement uses TRBV5-6 and TRBJ2-1, with D hard to call. V shed 0 bases and J shed 6 bases, with 13 bases lying between them. Germline-derived CDR1 and CDR2 are SGHDT and YYEEEE. The CDR3 runs 15 residues. The CDR3 DNA sequence: TGTGCCAGCAGCTTGGGTGAAACCCCCGGCAATGAGCAGTTCTTC. Protein product: CASSLGETPGNEQFF.

The J gene is TRBJ2-7, the V gene TRBV5-6; D unresolved. This CDR3 region has 13 residues. V lost 5 bases, J lost 3 bases, and 12 bases lay in between. CDR1 is SGHDT and CDR2 is YYEEEE in the germline V gene. The CDR3 region is CASSRDRSYEQYF. In DNA form, the CDR3 reads TGTGCCAGCAGTAGGGATCGGAGCTACGAGCAGTACTTC. The full variable domain, with the rest looked up from reference TRBV5-6 and TRBJ2-7, is DAGVTQSPTHLIKTRGQQVTLRCSPKSGHDTVSWYQQALGQGPQFIFQYYEEEERQRGNFPDRFSGHQFPNYSSELNVNALLLGDSALYLCASSRDRSYEQYFGPGTRLTVT.

The chain recombines TRBV30 with TRBJ2-3; no firm D call. Germline V lookup: CDR1 GTSNPN, CDR2 SVGIG (reference sequence). CDR3 length equals 18 residues. V lost 3 bases, J lost 2 bases, and 24 bases lay in between. The chain's CDR3 is CAWSRALTDPPNTDTQYF. The CDR3 bases are TGTGCCTGGAGCCGGGCTTTAACGGACCCTCCAAACACAGATACGCAGTATTTT.

The chain employs TRBV19 and TRBJ2-1, with a possible D match to TRBD2 (5 bases). Germline values: CDR1 LNHDA, CDR2 SQIVND (reference sequence). The CDR3 is made up of 17 amino acids. V lost 4 bases and J lost 0, with 16 bases in between. The chain's CDR3 is CASSTSLEPISYNEQFF. In DNA, the CDR3 is TGTGCCAGTAGTACATCACTAGAGCCCATCTCCTACAATGAGCAGTTCTTC.

V and J are TRBV11-2 and TRBJ2-7; D perhaps matches TRBD1 (6 bases). Germline CDR1 SGHAT, CDR2 FQNNGV. The CDR3 length is 13 residues. V lost 5 bases and J lost 6, with 14 bases in between. In DNA form, the CDR3 reads TGTGCCAGCAGCCCCCCCGCAGGGGCCGAGCAGTACTTC. Translating gives CASSPPAGAEQYF.

A few counts support this clone. The V and J genes are TRBV11-2 and TRBJ2-1; the match to TRBD2 covers 10 bases. CDR3 size: 15 residues. The germline V gene has CDR1 SGHAT and CDR2 FQNNGV. With 5 bases clipped from V and 3 bases from J, the junction kept 4 bases outside the gene matches. CDR3 DNA sequence: TGTGCCAGCAGCCCCAGCGGGGGGGGCTACAATGAGCAGTTCTTC. The encoded protein is CASSPSGGGYNEQFF. Using reference TRBV11-2 and TRBJ2-1 for the parts outside the CDR3, the full variable domain is EAGVAQSPRYKIIEKRQSVAFWCNPISGHATLYWYQQILGQGPKLLIQFQNNGVVDDSQLPKDRFSAERLKGVDSTLKIQPAKLEDSAVYLCASSPSGGGYNEQFFGPGTRLTVL.